This T cell receptor (beta chain) appears in the sequencing data of a study of cytomegalovirus exposure and HLA in healthy donors. The ends were cut back, 2 bases at V and 7 bases at J, with 8 bases in the middle. The germline V gene has CDR1 SEHNR and CDR2 FQNEAQ (reference sequence). The CDR3 is made up of 12 amino acids. Study-wide results and limits: According to an earlier analysis, most TCR beta V segments yielded productive rearrangements about 90% or about 30% of the time.

Concerning this clone itself: As yet, its antigen is unknown.

Primers for the PCR totalled 60 Vbeta and 13 Jbeta. Clones were read by immunoSEQ multiplex PCR, and TCRdb kept only the in-frame ones, dropping some. The data contain some 130,000 clones, approximately 77% of them singletons. The V gene is TRBV7-9, the J gene TRBJ1-2; D is unclear. The clonotype was recovered from a woman in her forties in good health and CMV-seronegative. The sample taken for sequencing was PBMCs. This CDR3 reads CASSLSGPGYTF. The CDR3 nucleotides read TGTGCCAGCAGCTTAAGTGGGCCTGGCTACACCTTC.